Listed here are 18 T cell receptor beta chains from one sample, sequenced in a study of shared clonotypes between healthy human individuals. Assay used: immunoSEQ multiplex PCR; TCRdb lists only in-frame clones, some missing. The data hold approximately 1.5 million clones, with approximately 98.5% observed a single time. Sequencing was done on a sample of naive CD4+ T cells sorted from blood. Subset here: CD45RA+ positively selected. The receptors stem from a young man in good health.

The chain couples TRBV5-1 to TRBJ2-1, with 8 nucleotides matching TRBD2. Germline assignment: CDR1 SGHRS and CDR2 YFSETQ. CDR3 length: 18 residues. Unmatched junction bases numbered 15, after V lost 3 bases and J lost 4 bases. This CDR3 is CASSSGLAGGSRYNEQFF. CDR3 DNA sequence: TGCGCCAGCAGCTCCGGACTAGCAGGTGGCTCCCGATACAATGAGCAGTTCTTC.

V usage is TRBV7-6 and J usage is TRBJ2-7; 7 bases are shared with TRBD1. CDR1 SGHVS and CDR2 FNYEAQ come from the germline V gene. The CDR3 extends over 13 amino acids. V lost 8 bases, J lost 2 bases, and 6 bases stayed unmatched. The DNA of the CDR3 is TGTGCCAGCGGGTCCGGGACAGCCTACGAGCAGTACTTC. It is translated as CASGSGTAYEQYF.

Notes on this clone: The same CDR3 also results from other DNA sequences found in this sample. The J gene is TRBJ2-3, the V gene TRBV18; D gene ambiguous. CDR1 and CDR2 from the germline V gene are KGHSH and LQKENI. The CDR3 has 15 residues. The V end lost 0 bases, the J end lost 0 bases, and 7 bases lay between the germline ends. The CDR3 nucleotides are TGTGCCAGCTCACCACCTGGCTTGAGCACAGATACGCAGTATTTT. Amino acids: CASSPPGLSTDTQYF.

The chain employs TRBV6-5 and TRBJ2-7, with TRBD2 matching over 9 bases. Germline V gene lookup returns CDR1 MNHEY and CDR2 SVGAGI. This CDR3 has 13 amino acids. The ends lost 6 bases at V and 0 bases at J; junction bases unmatched: 0. CDR3 DNA: TGTGCCAGCAGAGCGGGAGGCTCCTACGAGCAGTACTTC. This sequence encodes CASRAGGSYEQYF.

The rearrangement joins TRBV30 to TRBJ1-1; possibly TRBD1 for D (5 bases). Trimming took 3 bases from V and 1 from J, leaving 12 bases between them. Germline V gene sequence: CDR1 GTSNPN, CDR2 SVGIG (reference sequence). The CDR3 is 14 residues long. The CDR3 DNA reads TGTGCCTGGAGCGATGGACACGCGAACACTGAAGCTTTCTTT. It codes for CAWSDGHANTEAFF.

The chain employs TRBV5-1 and TRBJ2-7; unclear D gene. The germline CDR1 and CDR2 sequences are SGHRS and YFSETQ. The CDR3 has 12 residues. V was clipped by 4 bases and J by 6 bases, with 11 bases between them. Here the CDR3 reads CASSPAAGEQYF. The CDR3 bases are TGCGCCAGCAGCCCTGCTGCAGGCGAGCAGTACTTC.

The rearrangement uses TRBV5-1 and TRBJ2-7; D gene ambiguous. This CDR3 is 14 amino acids long. V shed 0 bases and J shed 5 bases, with 12 bases lying between them. CDR1 is SGHRS, CDR2 YFSETQ, per germline. The CDR3 region has the DNA TGCGCCAGCAGCTTGGGCTCCCCCAGCCACGAGCAGTACTTC. This sequence encodes CASSLGSPSHEQYF.

As concerns this clone: Distinct nucleotide sequences in the sample also encode this CDR3. The V call is TRBV28, the J call TRBJ2-1, with 7 positions matching TRBD2. The CDR3 spans 15 residues. CDR1 MDHEN and CDR2 SYDVKM come from the germline V gene. J was trimmed by 0 bases and V by 2 bases; bases with no gene match: 1. The CDR3 spells CASSLAGASYNEQFF. The DNA for the CDR3 is TGTGCCAGCAGTTTAGCGGGAGCCTCCTACAATGAGCAGTTCTTC.

The V and J genes are TRBV5-4 and TRBJ2-2; 10 nucleotides line up with TRBD1. The junction had 4 bases not matched to a gene; V was cut back by 4 bases and J by 1 base. The CDR3 is 16 amino acids. Germline CDR1 SGHNT, CDR2 YYREEE (reference sequence). This chain's CDR3 is CASSGGQGKNTGELFF. In DNA form, the CDR3 reads TGTGCCAGCAGCGGGGGACAGGGGAAGAACACCGGGGAGCTGTTTTTT.

The chain has TRBV2 and TRBJ2-1, with 12 bases lining up with TRBD2. This CDR3 comprises 16 residues. The germline V gene encodes CDR1 SNHLY and CDR2 FYNNEI. The CDR3 spells CAEGLAGGNYYNEQFF. Written as DNA, the CDR3 is TGTGCAGAAGGGCTAGCGGGAGGGAATTACTACAATGAGCAGTTCTTC.

The chain employs TRBV7-8 and TRBJ2-1, with no clear D. Between the trimmed V and J ends, which lost 2 bases and 4 bases, there was a span of 9 bases. Germline assignment: CDR1 SGHVS and CDR2 FQNEAQ. This CDR3 is 14 amino acids long. The CDR3 protein is CASSLYIGYNEQFF. Here the CDR3 DNA reads TGTGCCAGCAGCTTATATATTGGGTACAATGAGCAGTTCTTC.

The chain couples TRBV7-2 to TRBJ1-4; tentative D call: TRBD1 (5 bases). The V end lost 3 bases, the J end lost 7 bases, and 12 bases lay between the germline ends. This CDR3 comprises 14 residues. CDR1 is SGHTA and CDR2 is FQGNSA in the germline V gene. The CDR3 spells CASSFSGDGEKLFF. The CDR3 nucleotides are TGTGCCAGCAGCTTCTCTGGGGACGGTGAAAAACTGTTTTTT.

This clone came up once. For the CDR3, the DNA is TGTGCCAGCAGCCCAGTAGGGTACGAGCAGTACTTC. It yields the protein CASSPVGYEQYF. V usage is TRBV13 and J usage is TRBJ2-7; D remains ambiguous. Germline CDR1 PRHDT, CDR2 FYEKMQ (reference sequence). V was shortened by 5 bases and J by 4 bases, with 9 bases between the two germline ends. This CDR3 is 12 amino acids long.

The chain has TRBV14 and TRBJ1-4; D perhaps matches TRBD1 (6 bases). V was shortened by 0 bases and J by 12 bases, with 11 bases between the two germline ends. The CDR3 runs to 13 residues. The germline V gene has CDR1 SGHDN and CDR2 FVKESK. The CDR3 DNA sequence: TGTGCCAGCAGCCAAGATGTAGGGGGGGAACTGTTTTTT. Encoded protein: CASSQDVGGELFF.

This clone appeared a few times. This CDR3 is also generated by other DNA sequences in the sample. The chain carries TRBV6-5 and TRBJ1-1; unclear D gene. The CDR3 has 13 amino acids. Germline V gene lookup returns CDR1 MNHEY and CDR2 SVGAGI. V gave up 0 bases and J gave up 0 bases, with 2 bases separating them. CDR3 DNA: TGTGCCAGCAGTTACTCGGTGAACACTGAAGCTTTCTTT. Encoded protein: CASSYSVNTEAFF.

The chain couples TRBV30 to TRBJ2-7, with 8 nucleotides matching TRBD2. CDR1 and CDR2 (germline): GTSNPN, SVGIG (reference sequence). The junction had 14 bases not matched to a gene; V was cut back by 7 bases and J by 3 bases. The CDR3 loop spans 15 amino acids. This CDR3 reads CALRSGIVSDYEQYF. The CDR3 DNA sequence: TGTGCCTTACGTAGCGGGATCGTATCAGACTACGAGCAGTACTTC.

The V gene is TRBV7-9, the J gene TRBJ2-5; tentatively, D is TRBD1 or TRBD2 (5 bases each). Per the germline V gene, CDR1 is SEHNR and CDR2 is FQNEAQ (reference sequence). The CDR3 runs to 14 residues. Trimming took off 5 bases at V and 7 bases at J, with 17 bases between the two ends. In nucleotides, the CDR3 is TGTGCCAGCAGCCCTGGGGGAGTTTATGGGACCCAGTACTTC. Amino acid sequence: CASSPGGVYGTQYF.

The chain couples TRBV18 to TRBJ1-4; D might be TRBD1 (6 bases). Germline values: CDR1 KGHSH, CDR2 LQKENI. V lost 0 bases and J 1 base, leaving 9 bases between the germline ends. This CDR3 has 16 residues. The CDR3 sequence: CASSPPGRGTNEKLFF. Written as DNA, the CDR3 is TGTGCCAGCTCACCACCGGGCAGGGGAACTAATGAAAAACTGTTTTTT.